A single sample is the source of the 13 T cell receptor beta chains below, sequenced in a study of blood T cell repertoires in COVID-19. Here immunoSEQ multiplex PCR was the method, and the copy in TCRdb shows in-frame clones only, minus some. The data show some 160,000 clones, over 80% seen once. The source material was peripheral blood. Receptors originate from a woman older than 75 with COVID-19, enrolled during active disease.

This rearrangement joins TRBV7-9 to TRBJ1-4, with D perhaps matching TRBD1 (6 bases). V shed 3 bases and J shed 7 bases, with 12 bases lying between them. The V gene's germline CDR1 is SEHNR and CDR2 FQNEAQ (reference sequence). This CDR3 has 14 residues. The CDR3, as DNA: TGTGCCAGCAGCTTGGGAAGGGGGACTGAAAAACTGTTTTTT. Translation gives CASSLGRGTEKLFF.

This clone was recorded a few times. The chain is built from TRBV7-8 and TRBJ1-5; D gene ambiguous. Germline CDR1 is SGHVS and CDR2 is FQNEAQ. Trimming cost V 8 bases and J 6 bases, with 14 bases left between them. The CDR3 extends over 13 amino acids. CDR3 loop: CASGGVPIQPQHF. The CDR3 coding sequence is TGTGCCAGCGGCGGGGTCCCTATTCAGCCCCAGCATTTT.

This clone was recorded only once. The chain recombines TRBV11-1 with TRBJ1-1; 9 bases line up with TRBD1. The CDR3 sequence is 11 residues long. Trimming at V came to 6 bases and at J to 7 bases, leaving 0 bases not matched to a gene. The germline CDR1 and CDR2 sequences are SGHAT and FQDESV (reference sequence). The CDR3 is CASRGQGEAFF. The DNA for the CDR3 is TGTGCCAGCAGGGGACAGGGTGAAGCTTTCTTT. The full variable domain, rest sourced from reference TRBV11-1 and TRBJ1-1, is EAEVAQSPRYKITEKSQAVAFWCDPISGHATLYWYRQILGQGPELLVQFQDESVVDDSQLPKDRFSAERLKGVDSTLKIQPAELGDSAMYLCASRGQGEAFFGQGTRLTVV.

The chain is built from TRBV5-1 and TRBJ2-1; 10 positions match TRBD2. The CDR3 extends over 15 amino acids. Trimming cost V 0 bases and J 7 bases; bases outside gene matches: 4. CDR1 and CDR2 (germline): SGHRS, YFSETQ. The CDR3: CASSLDPSGGNEQFF. The CDR3 DNA follows: TGCGCCAGCAGCTTGGACCCTAGCGGGGGAAATGAGCAGTTCTTC.

The V gene is TRBV5-4, the J gene TRBJ2-1; no definite D call. Trimming removed 0 bases from V and 10 bases from J, with 11 bases in between. This CDR3 comprises 13 residues. From germline, CDR1 is SGHNT and CDR2 YYREEE (reference sequence). The CDR3 is CASSLGIAAEQFF. DNA for the CDR3: TGTGCCAGCAGCTTGGGGATAGCAGCCGAGCAGTTCTTC.

The V call is TRBV6-5, the J call TRBJ1-5; perhaps TRBD1 as D (5 bases). Trimming took 7 bases from V and 0 from J, leaving 13 bases between them. This CDR3 has 15 amino acids. Germline CDR1 and CDR2: MNHEY and SVGAGI. The CDR3 bases are TGTGCCAGCACTATATGGACACCTAGCAATCAGCCCCAGCATTTT. It specifies CASTIWTPSNQPQHF.

V usage is TRBV28 and J usage is TRBJ2-7; D is perhaps TRBD1 (6 bases). Trimming cost V 3 bases and J 2 bases, with 11 bases left between them. CDR1 and CDR2 (germline): MDHEN, SYDVKM. This CDR3 comprises 14 residues. The CDR3 here is CASSLAGDPYEQYF. CDR3 nucleotide sequence: TGTGCCAGCAGTTTGGCAGGGGACCCCTACGAGCAGTACTTC.

The CDR3 spells CASSPRTGPNSPLHF. CDR3 bases: TGTGCCAGCAGCCCTCGGACAGGGCCAAATTCACCCCTCCACTTT. V and J are TRBV3-1 (or the pseudogene TRBV3-2) and TRBJ1-6, with TRBD1 identical over 8 bases. Losses at the gene ends were 4 bases for V and 7 bases for J; bases not matched to a gene: 6. Germline V lookup: CDR1 LGHDT, CDR2 YNNKEL (reference sequence). The CDR3 sequence is 15 residues long.

The V and J genes are TRBV6-5 and TRBJ2-5; D may be TRBD2 (5 bases). The CDR3 spans 10 residues. The germline V gene encodes CDR1 MNHEY and CDR2 SVGAGI. V dropped 11 bases and J dropped 5 bases, with 9 bases sitting between them. The CDR3 loop reads CAPQRETQYF. The CDR3 nucleotides read TGTGCCCCCCAGCGGGAGACCCAGTACTTC.

The rearrangement links TRBV3-1 (or the pseudogene TRBV3-2) to TRBJ2-5; D uncertain. The V end was cut by 1 base, the J end by 5 bases, with 14 bases between. CDR1 is LGHDT and CDR2 is YNNKEL in the germline V gene (reference sequence). This CDR3 comprises 15 residues. The CDR3 DNA follows: TGTGCCAGCAGCCAAGTTCTCCTACTTGCCGAGACCCAGTACTTC. This sequence encodes CASSQVLLLAETQYF.

This rearrangement joins TRBV5-4 to TRBJ2-3, with D maybe TRBD2 (5 bases). The CDR3 has 13 residues. Trimming stripped 2 bases from V and 3 bases from J, with 7 bases between. Germline V CDR1 and CDR2: SGHNT, YYREEE (reference sequence). The CDR3 DNA sequence: TGTGCCAGCAGCTTCTCGGGGACAGATACGCAGTATTTT. It yields the protein CASSFSGTDTQYF.

CDR3 coding DNA: TGCAGCGTTGAACGACAGGTTTTGAGCACTGAAGCTTTCTTT. Protein sequence: CSVERQVLSTEAFF. This chain links TRBV29-1 with TRBJ1-1; tentatively, D is TRBD1 (6 bases). The length of the CDR3 is 14 residues. CDR1 and CDR2 from the germline V gene are SQVTM and ANQGSEA. The V and J ends lost 2 bases and 4 bases respectively, with 14 bases between them.

This rearrangement joins TRBV5-1 to TRBJ1-2; 7 bases map to TRBD1. The CDR3 totals 15 residues. J was trimmed by 4 bases and V by 2 bases; bases with no gene match: 8. Germline V gene sequence: CDR1 SGHRS, CDR2 YFSETQ. In DNA form, the CDR3 reads TGCGCCAGCAGCTTCCCGGGGACAGACCTCTATGGCTACACCTTC. Amino acids: CASSFPGTDLYGYTF.